The 21 T cell receptor beta chains presented below share a single source sample, sequenced in a study of breast tumors, draining lymph nodes, adjacent tissues. MiXCR was run by TCRdb on the multiplex PCR reads, yielding one entry per CDR3 protein. This table holds under 300,000 distinct CDR3 sequences, less than 45% found once. Samples came from axillary lymph nodes draining the breast cancer. The sample comprised axillary lymph node tissue. Receptors were obtained from a female donor with breast cancer. Some clones in this sample may be carry-over from other donors' samples.

The chain couples TRBV10-3 to TRBJ2-1; TRBD2 agrees at 14 bases. The CDR3 loop spans 16 amino acids. Germline V lookup: CDR1 ENHRY, CDR2 SYGVKD. V gave up 4 bases and J gave up 6 bases; unmatched junction bases: 5. Here the CDR3 DNA reads TGTGCCATCAGTGGGACTAGCGGGAGGCTGGGCAATGAGCAGTTCTTC. Protein: CAISGTSGRLGNEQFF.

V and J are TRBV25-1 and TRBJ2-3; the D gene is possibly TRBD2 (5 bases). The CDR3 covers 17 residues. Germline-derived CDR1 and CDR2 are MGHDK and SYGVNS. V lost 4 bases and J lost 1, with 18 bases in between. Here the CDR3 reads CASSALELLGGTDTQYF. CDR3 DNA sequence: TGTGCCAGCAGTGCTTTGGAGCTGCTGGGAGGCACAGATACGCAGTATTTT.

Turning to this clonotype: Being one base from a much bigger clone, this may be a read error. This sequence joins TRBV9 and TRBJ2-1; TRBD2 aligns across 9 bases. The CDR3 loop spans 14 amino acids. Germline loops: CDR1 SGDLS, CDR2 YYNGEE. CDR3 sequence reads: CASSISGGPNEQSF. CDR3 bases: TGTGCCAGCAGCATTAGCGGGGGACCCAATGAGCAGTCCTTC.

Turning to this clonotype: The junction does not match germline at one end; this may be a read error. The chain joins TRBV6-5 to TRBJ2-7; no clear D. The germline V gene has CDR1 MNHEY and CDR2 SVGAGI. This CDR3 has 13 residues. CDR3 nucleotides: TGTGCCAGCAGTCACTCTCCTCTCTACGAGCAGTACTTC. It specifies CASSHSPLYEQYF.

The table lists this clonotype with many counts. The chain recombines TRBV7-9 with TRBJ2-3; tentatively, D is TRBD2 (5 bases). CDR3 size: 12 residues. V gave up 3 bases and J gave up 5 bases, with 6 bases separating them. Germline V lookup: CDR1 SEHNR, CDR2 FQNEAQ (reference sequence). The DNA for the CDR3 is TGTGCCAGCAGCTTCGGAGGAGATACGCAGTATTTT. Its translation: CASSFGGDTQYF.

This clonotype was recorded many times. The rearrangement uses TRBV4-1 and TRBJ1-2; D may be TRBD1 (5 bases). There are 13 residues in the CDR3. The V end lost 2 bases, the J end lost 4 bases, and 8 bases lay between the germline ends. The germline CDR1 and CDR2 sequences are MGHRA and YSYEKL. CDR3 nucleotide sequence: TGCGCCAGCAGCCAAAGTGGGGCCTATGGCTACACCTTC. Its translation: CASSQSGAYGYTF.

The V call is TRBV7-9, the J call TRBJ1-6, with D perhaps TRBD1 (6 bases). Germline-derived CDR1 and CDR2 are SEHNR and FQNEAQ (reference sequence). The germline V and J ends were trimmed by 6 bases and 9 bases, with 18 bases remaining between them. The CDR3 consists of 15 residues. CDR3 nucleotides: TGTGCCAGCAGAGGCTTACCGACAGGAGCTTCACCCCTCCACTTT. Amino acid sequence: CASRGLPTGASPLHF. Together with reference TRBV7-9 and TRBJ1-6, the CDR3 gives the full variable domain: DTGVSQNPRHKITKRGQNVTFRCDPISEHNRLYWYRQTLGQGPEFLTYFQNEAQLEKSRLLSDRFSAERPKGSFSTLEIQRTEQGDSAMYLCASRGLPTGASPLHFGNGTRLTVT.

Details on this clonotype: The junction departs from the called germline gene at one end, perhaps through a read error. CDR3 in DNA: TGTGCCAACAGCACGAACCACAGGGGAACTAATGAAAAACTGTTTTTT. Protein: CANSTNHRGTNEKLFF. The chain has TRBV5-6 and TRBJ1-4, with 7 bases that match TRBD1. CDR1 is SGHDT and CDR2 is YYEEEE in the germline V gene. This CDR3 is 16 amino acids long.

This clonotype was seen at least ten times. The J gene is TRBJ2-1, the V gene TRBV9; D uncertain. V was clipped by 0 bases and J by 0 bases, with 10 bases between them. The CDR3 sequence is 16 residues long. Germline values: CDR1 SGDLS, CDR2 YYNGEE. The CDR3 is CASSVANLGSYNEQFF. For the CDR3, the DNA is TGTGCCAGCAGCGTAGCTAACCTCGGCTCCTACAATGAGCAGTTCTTC.

At least ten counts were recorded for this clonotype. The chain combines TRBV12-3 or TRBV12-4 with TRBJ2-7; 12 bases map to TRBD2. The ends lost 3 bases at V and 2 bases at J; junction bases unmatched: 5. This CDR3 has 16 amino acids. Written as DNA, the CDR3 is TGTGCCAGCAGTTTCAGGGGACTAGCGGGCACCTACGAGCAGTACTTC. Its translation is CASSFRGLAGTYEQYF.

As concerns this clonotype: A read error is likely, as this CDR3 ends without the conserved phenylalanine or tryptophan. This chain connects TRBV19 to TRBJ2-1; TRBD1 or TRBD2 may be the D gene (6 bases each). The germline V gene encodes CDR1 LNHDA and CDR2 SQIVND (reference sequence). This CDR3 contains 16 residues. V shed 3 bases and J shed 7 bases, with 19 bases lying between them. In nucleotides, the CDR3 is TGTGCCAGTAGTATCTCGGGGGCGCGTGGAGTGAATGAGCAGTTCTCC. Translated, it gives CASSISGARGVNEQFS.

This clonotype was recorded many times. The chain employs TRBV25-1 and TRBJ1-1, with D possibly matching TRBD1 (5 bases). Trimming took 8 bases from V and 1 from J, leaving 5 bases between them. Germline-derived CDR1 and CDR2 are MGHDK and SYGVNS. CDR3 length: 11 amino acids. The CDR3 loop is CASQGNTEAFF. The CDR3 DNA sequence: TGTGCCAGCCAGGGGAACACTGAAGCTTTCTTT.

The chain recombines TRBV11-2 with TRBJ1-4; TRBD1 matches 9 bases. V gave up 5 bases and J gave up 7 bases; unmatched junction bases: 8. The CDR3 spans 15 residues. CDR1 and CDR2 (germline): SGHAT, FQNNGV. Here the CDR3 DNA reads TGTGCCAGCAGCACCCGGGACAGGGCGACTGAAAAACTGTTTTTT. Translated: CASSTRDRATEKLFF.

This clonotype was seen ten or more times. The chain uses TRBV19 and TRBJ2-7, with D perhaps given as TRBD1 or TRBD2 (6 bases each). Germline-derived CDR1 and CDR2 are LNHDA and SQIVND (reference sequence). This CDR3 spans 13 amino acids. Trimming cost V 6 bases and J 3 bases, with 12 bases left between them. The CDR3 coding sequence is TGTGCCAGTAGGCGGAGGGGGAGCTACGAGCAGTACTTC. It codes for CASRRRGSYEQYF.

In this sample, this clonotype turned up many times. This CDR3 is CASTKGDGAYGYTF. The CDR3 region has the DNA TGTGCCAGTACCAAGGGAGACGGGGCTTATGGCTACACCTTC. V gene TRBV19 combines with J gene TRBJ1-2; TRBD1 is a possible D gene (5 bases). The CDR3 sequence is 14 residues long. The V end was cut by 7 bases, the J end by 5 bases, with 17 bases between. Germline V CDR1 and CDR2: LNHDA, SQIVND (reference sequence).

The table lists this clonotype with many counts. This sequence joins TRBV9 and TRBJ2-7; weak D call: TRBD2 (5 bases). CDR3 length: 15 amino acids. The germline gives CDR1 SGDLS, CDR2 YYNGEE. With 0 bases removed from V and 5 bases from J, the gap between germline ends came to 15 bases. The CDR3 sequence: CASSVGLASKNEQYF. The CDR3 DNA is TGTGCCAGCAGCGTAGGGCTAGCATCCAAAAACGAGCAGTACTTC.

Remarks on this clonotype: One junction end disagrees with the germline gene, perhaps due to a read error. The genes are TRBV7-8 and TRBJ1-3; 7 bases align to TRBD1. CDR1 and CDR2 from the germline V gene are SGHVS and FQNEAQ. This CDR3 is built from 17 residues. CDR3 in amino acids: CASSPRTGQSSGNPIYF. The CDR3 bases are TGTGCCAGCAGCCCCCGGACAGGCCAGAGCTCTGGAAACCCCATATATTTT. The whole variable domain, filled in from reference TRBV7-8 and TRBJ1-3, reads GAGVSQSPRYKVAKRGQDVALRCDPISGHVSLFWYQQALGQGPEFLTYFQNEAQLDKSGLPSDRFFAERPEGSVSTLKIQRTQQEDSAVYLCASSPRTGQSSGNPIYFGEGSWLTVV.

CDR3 nucleotides: TGTGCCACCAGCATAACCGGGACAGGAAGCTCACCCCTCCACTTT. Protein product: CATSITGTGSSPLHF. V is TRBV15 and J is TRBJ1-6, with 8 bases fitting TRBD1. Germline V gene data show CDR1 as LNHNV and CDR2 as YYDKDF (reference sequence). The CDR3 consists of 15 residues. With V trimmed by 4 bases and J by 10 bases, 9 bases remained unmatched.

The rearrangement joins TRBV24-1 to TRBJ2-2; D might be TRBD2 (6 bases). CDR1 and CDR2 (germline): KGHDR, SFDVKD. The CDR3 spans 14 residues. V lost 11 bases and J lost 4, with 16 bases in between. DNA for the CDR3: TGTGCCAGCAGCATTGCGGGGACCACCGGGGAGCTGTTTTTT. This encodes CASSIAGTTGELFF.

This clonotype was seen at least ten times. An end of the junction does not agree with germline; a read error may underlie this. This sequence joins TRBV7-7 and TRBJ2-5; the match to TRBD1 covers 8 bases. Germline loops: CDR1 SSHAT, CDR2 FNYEAQ (reference sequence). The CDR3 is 14 amino acids. The CDR3 DNA reads TGTGCTAGCAGCTCGGACAGGGCGGGAAAGACCCAGTACTTC. Residues: CASSSDRAGKTQYF.

The table lists this clonotype with many counts. This chain joins TRBV7-2 and TRBJ2-7; TRBD2 agrees at 9 bases. Germline V lookup: CDR1 SGHTA, CDR2 FQGNSA. The CDR3 runs to 14 residues. Trimming took 6 bases from V and 2 from J; bases not matched to a gene: 5. The CDR3 DNA reads as TGTGCCAGCAGGGCGGGGGGGAGAACCTACGAGCAGTACTTC. It codes for CASRAGGRTYEQYF.